Sequencing of this T cell receptor (beta chain) was carried out in a study of blood T cell repertoires in COVID-19. In the study overall: From the United States, Italy and Spain came samples of acute and convalescent COVID-19.

Original data processing: Cell counts per sample came from amplifying reference gene primers. Libraries were prepared by immunoSEQ multiplex PCR; TCRdb keeps only in-frame clonotypes and omits some of them. V, J and clone size are those of that table, while D and trimming were read from the DNA. The sample holds 110,000 to 150,000 clones, around 80% seen once. Germline CDR1 reads SGHTA; CDR2 reads FQGNSA. V lost 0 bases and J lost 4; bases outside the gene matches: 8. This CDR3 region has 17 residues. Sequencing input: peripheral blood. The chain carries TRBV7-2 and TRBJ2-3; 9 bases map to TRBD2. This clonotype was sampled from a man older than 75 with acute or convalescent COVID-19. The CDR3 region has the DNA TGTGCCAGCAGCTTAGCAAGGCGGGGGGGCCTTGCAGATACGCAGTATTTT. Amino acids: CASSLARRGGLADTQYF.